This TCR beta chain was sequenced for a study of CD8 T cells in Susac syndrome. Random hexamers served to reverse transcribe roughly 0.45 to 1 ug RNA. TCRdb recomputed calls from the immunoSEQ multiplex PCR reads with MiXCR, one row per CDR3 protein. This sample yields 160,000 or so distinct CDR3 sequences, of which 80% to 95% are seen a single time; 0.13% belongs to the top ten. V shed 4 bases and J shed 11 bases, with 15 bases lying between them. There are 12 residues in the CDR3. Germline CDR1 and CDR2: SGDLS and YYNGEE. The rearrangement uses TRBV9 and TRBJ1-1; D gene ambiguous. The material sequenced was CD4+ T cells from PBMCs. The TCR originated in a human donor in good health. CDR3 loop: CASSPRSGAAFF. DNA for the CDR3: TGTGCCAGCAGCCCCCGATCGGGTGCGGCTTTCTTT. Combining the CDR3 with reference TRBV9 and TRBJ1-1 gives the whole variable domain DSGVTQTPKHLITATGQRVTLRCSPRSGDLSVYWYQQSLDQGLQFLIQYYNGEERAKGNILERFSAQQFPDLHSELNLSSLELGDSALYFCASSPRSGAAFFGQGTRLTVV.